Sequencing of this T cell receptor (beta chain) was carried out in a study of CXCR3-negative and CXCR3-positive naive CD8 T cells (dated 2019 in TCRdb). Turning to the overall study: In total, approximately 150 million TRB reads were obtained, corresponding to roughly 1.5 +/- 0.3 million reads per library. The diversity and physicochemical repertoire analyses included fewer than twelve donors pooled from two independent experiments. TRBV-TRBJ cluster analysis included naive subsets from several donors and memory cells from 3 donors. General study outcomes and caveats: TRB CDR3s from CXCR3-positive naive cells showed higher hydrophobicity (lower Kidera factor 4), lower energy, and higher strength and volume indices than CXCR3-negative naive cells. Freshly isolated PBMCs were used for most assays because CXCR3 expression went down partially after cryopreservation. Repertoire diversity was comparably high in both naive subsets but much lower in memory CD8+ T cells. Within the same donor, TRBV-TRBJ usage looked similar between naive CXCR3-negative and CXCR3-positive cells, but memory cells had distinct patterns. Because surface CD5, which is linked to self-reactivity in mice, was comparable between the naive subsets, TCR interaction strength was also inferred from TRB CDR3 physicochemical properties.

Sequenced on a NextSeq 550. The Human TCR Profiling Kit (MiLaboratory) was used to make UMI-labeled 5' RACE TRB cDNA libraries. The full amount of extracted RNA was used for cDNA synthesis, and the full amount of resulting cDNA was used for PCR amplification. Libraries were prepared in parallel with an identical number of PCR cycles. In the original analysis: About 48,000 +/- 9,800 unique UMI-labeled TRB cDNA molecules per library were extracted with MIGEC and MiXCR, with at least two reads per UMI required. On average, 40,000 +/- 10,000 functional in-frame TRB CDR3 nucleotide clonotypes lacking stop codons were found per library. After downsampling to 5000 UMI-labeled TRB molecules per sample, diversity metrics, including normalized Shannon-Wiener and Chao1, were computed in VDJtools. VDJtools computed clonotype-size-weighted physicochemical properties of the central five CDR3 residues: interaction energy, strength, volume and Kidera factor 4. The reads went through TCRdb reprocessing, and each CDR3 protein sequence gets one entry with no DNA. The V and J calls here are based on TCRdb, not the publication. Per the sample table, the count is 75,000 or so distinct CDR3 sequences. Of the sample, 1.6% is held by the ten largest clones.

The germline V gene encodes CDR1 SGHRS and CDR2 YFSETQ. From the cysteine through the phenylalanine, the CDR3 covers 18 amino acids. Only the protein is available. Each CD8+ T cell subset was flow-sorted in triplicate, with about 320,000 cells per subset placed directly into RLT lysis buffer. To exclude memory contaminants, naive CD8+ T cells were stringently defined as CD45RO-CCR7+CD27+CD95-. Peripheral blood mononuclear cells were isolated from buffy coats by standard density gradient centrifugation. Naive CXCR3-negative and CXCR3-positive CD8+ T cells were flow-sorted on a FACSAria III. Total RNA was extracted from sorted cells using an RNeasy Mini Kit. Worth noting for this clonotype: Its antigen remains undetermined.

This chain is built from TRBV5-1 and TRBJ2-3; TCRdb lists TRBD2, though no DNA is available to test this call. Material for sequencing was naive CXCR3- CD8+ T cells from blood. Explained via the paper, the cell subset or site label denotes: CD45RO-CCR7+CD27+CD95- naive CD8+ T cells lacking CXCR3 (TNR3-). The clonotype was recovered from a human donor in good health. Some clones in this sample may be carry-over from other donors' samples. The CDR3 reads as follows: CASSGGRLAGVIPDTQYF. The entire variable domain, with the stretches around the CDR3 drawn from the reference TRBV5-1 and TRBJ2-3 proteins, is KAGVTQTPRYLIKTRGQQVTLSCSPISGHRSVSWYQQTPGQGLQFLFEYFSETQRNKGNFPGRFSGRQFSNSRSEMNVSTLELGDSALYLCASSGGRLAGVIPDTQYFGPGTRLTVL.